This section outlines one T cell receptor beta chain sequence together with its context. This entry comes from a study of patients and donors after allogeneic stem cell transplantation. TCRdb ran MiXCR on the RT-PCR reads and lists one entry per CDR3 protein. The sample holds about a million distinct CDR3 sequences; roughly 18% are singletons and the top ten take under 6.5%. Germline assignment: CDR1 MGHDK and CDR2 SYGVNS. The CDR3 loop spans 14 amino acids. Between the trimmed V and J ends, which lost 10 bases and 3 bases, there was a span of 19 bases. The sample comprised blood, either unsorted or a sorted T cell fraction (not recorded which). The chain has TRBV25-1 and TRBJ2-7; the D gene is possibly TRBD1 (6 bases). This clonotype was obtained from a human donor who was either an allogeneic HSCT recipient or a stem cell or donor lymphocyte infusion donor (not recorded which). It is not recorded whose cells these are; they may come from a transplant donor. The CDR3 region is CATQGQAEFYEQYF. Here the CDR3 DNA reads TGTGCCACCCAGGGACAAGCCGAATTCTACGAGCAGTACTTC.